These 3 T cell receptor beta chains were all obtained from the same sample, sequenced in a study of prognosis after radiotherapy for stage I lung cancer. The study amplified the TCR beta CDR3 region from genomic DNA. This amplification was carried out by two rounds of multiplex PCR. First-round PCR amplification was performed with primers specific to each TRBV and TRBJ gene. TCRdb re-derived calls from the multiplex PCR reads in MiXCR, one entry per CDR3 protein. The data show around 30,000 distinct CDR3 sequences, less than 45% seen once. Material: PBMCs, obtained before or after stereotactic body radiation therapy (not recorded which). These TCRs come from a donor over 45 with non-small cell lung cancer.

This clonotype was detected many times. The CDR3 DNA is TGCGCCAGCAGCCAGAGGACGGGCGGGGAGCAGTACTTC. This codes for CASSQRTGGEQYF. The chain links TRBV4-1 to TRBJ2-7; D is possibly TRBD2 (5 bases). This CDR3 is 13 amino acids long. The germline V and J ends were trimmed by 3 bases and 7 bases, with 13 bases remaining between them. Germline lookup yields CDR1 MGHRA and CDR2 YSYEKL.

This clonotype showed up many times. The chain's CDR3 is CASNRVGTGELFF. In nucleotides, the CDR3 is TGTGCCAGCAACAGGGTGGGCACCGGGGAGCTGTTTTTT. This chain connects TRBV2 to TRBJ2-2; TRBD1 is a possible D gene (6 bases). Germline lookup yields CDR1 SNHLY and CDR2 FYNNEI. The CDR3 is 13 residues long. Trimming shortened V by 7 bases and J by 4 bases, and 10 bases separated the two germline ends. Full variable domain (outside the CDR3, taken from reference TRBV2 and TRBJ2-2): EPEVTQTPSHQVTQMGQEVILRCVPISNHLYFYWYRQILGQKVEFLVSFYNNEISEKSEIFDDQFSVERPDGSNFTLKIRSTKLEDSAMYFCASNRVGTGELFFGEGSRLTVL.

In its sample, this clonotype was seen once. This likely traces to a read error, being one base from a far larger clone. In nucleotides, the CDR3 is TGTGCCAGTACCCGGGACAGGGGAGCTATCACAGATACGCAGTATTTT. This codes for CASTRDRGAITDTQYF. The chain combines TRBV6-5 with TRBJ2-3, with 10 bases matching TRBD1. V was pared by 9 bases and J by 2 bases, with 11 bases of the junction left unmatched. This CDR3 is built from 16 residues. Germline values: CDR1 MNHEY, CDR2 SVGAGI.